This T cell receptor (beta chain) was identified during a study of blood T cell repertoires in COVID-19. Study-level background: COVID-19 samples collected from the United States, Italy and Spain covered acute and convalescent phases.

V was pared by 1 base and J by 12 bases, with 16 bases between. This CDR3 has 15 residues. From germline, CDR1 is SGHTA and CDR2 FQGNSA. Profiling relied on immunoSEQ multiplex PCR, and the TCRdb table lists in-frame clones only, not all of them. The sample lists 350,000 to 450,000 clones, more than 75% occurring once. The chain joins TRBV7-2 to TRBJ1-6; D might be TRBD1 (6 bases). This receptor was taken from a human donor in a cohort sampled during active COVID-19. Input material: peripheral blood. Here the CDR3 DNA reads TGTGCCAGCAGCTTAGGTGGGGCAGGGGATTTACCCCTCCACTTT. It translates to CASSLGGAGDLPLHF.